A single sample gave rise to the 5 T cell receptor beta chains below, sequenced in a study of blood T cells in healthy people across ages. A second PCR, run for about 7 to 11 cycles, used a sample-barcoded 5' primer plus a J-beta primer mix. MiXCR, run by TCRdb on the 5' RACE reads, gives a single entry per CDR3 protein. The sample records more than 500,000 distinct CDR3 sequences, approximately 26% being singletons. The data also belong to a second study, concerning T cells of mothers and their children.

The source material was blood. Source of these receptors: a boy younger than 10 in good health.

There are a few counts of this clonotype. This chain connects TRBV12-3 or TRBV12-4 to TRBJ2-1; 7 nucleotides align to TRBD1. Trimming at V came to 2 bases and at J to 9 bases, leaving 7 bases not matched to a gene. The CDR3 extends over 14 amino acids. The CDR3 is CASSLMSAGGEQFF. CDR3 in DNA: TGTGCCAGCAGTTTAATGTCCGCAGGGGGTGAGCAGTTCTTC.

Only a few counts were recorded for this clonotype. The chain uses TRBV15 and TRBJ2-7, with a weak D call TRBD1 (6 bases). Germline CDR1 and CDR2: LNHNV and YYDKDF (reference sequence). V was pared by 0 bases and J by 1 base, with 10 bases between. The CDR3 covers 15 residues. CDR3 nucleotides: TGTGCCACCAGCAGAGACAGGGGAGATTCCTACGAGCAGTACTTC. Translation gives CATSRDRGDSYEQYF.

This clonotype was counted a few times. The chain links TRBV10-2 to TRBJ2-1, with D uncertain. V was cut by 2 bases and J by 3 bases, with 8 bases left in between. CDR3 length equals 14 residues. Germline V lookup: CDR1 WSHSY, CDR2 SAAADI. For the CDR3, the DNA is TGCGCCAGCAGTGAGGGACCGGACTACAATGAGCAGTTCTTC. Protein sequence: CASSEGPDYNEQFF.

This clonotype was seen a few times. The CDR3 DNA is TGTGCCAGCGGGACCCGGGGCGGGGAGCTGTTTTTT. This codes for CASGTRGGELFF. The chain has TRBV6-5 and TRBJ2-2; either TRBD1 or TRBD2 may supply D (5 bases each). The CDR3 sequence is 12 residues long. CDR1 is MNHEY, CDR2 SVGAGI, per germline. Trimming removed 8 bases at V and 7 bases at J, with 11 bases between.

Only a few counts were recorded for this clonotype. The rearrangement links TRBV2 to TRBJ2-4; perhaps D is TRBD1 or TRBD2 (6 bases each). The germline CDR1 and CDR2 sequences are SNHLY and FYNNEI. V lost 7 bases, J lost 8 bases, and 18 bases lay in between. There are 14 residues in the CDR3. In nucleotides, the CDR3 is TGTGCCAGCACCAACCCCGGGGGCTCGGACATTCAGTACTTC. Translating gives CASTNPGGSDIQYF.